The clone carrying this TCR beta chain was found a few times. The antigen is not known. Only in-frame clones appear in the TCRdb table, and some are missing; sequencing was by immunoSEQ multiplex PCR. The sample consists of roughly 70,000 clones, 73% of them appearing once. The data were taken from a study of vaccination effects on CD4 cells after COVID-19. The CDR3 is 15 residues long. CDR1 LNHDA and CDR2 SQIVND come from the germline V gene (reference sequence). V trimming: 3 bases; J trimming: 8 bases; junction bases outside the gene matches: 5. The study's findings and limits: Convalescent patients numbered few in the study; early post-infection timepoints were missing entirely.

Antigen-specific CD4+ T cells were first expanded with viral peptide pools by the ViraFEST assay and only then sequenced. With more than 9 days of culture completed, CD4+ T cells were isolated. Sometime from March through December 2020, the person acquired a SARS-CoV-2 infection that PCR confirmed. Wells of 1.5 million to 2 million PBMC each were grown with 10 IU/ml IL-2 and approximately 9.6 ug/ml peptides. The sample consisted of CD4+ T cells from PBMCs cultured with HIV peptides, taken before COVID-19 vaccination. As to subset: HIV-1 Nef peptide pool negative control/reference culture. This sequence joins TRBV19 and TRBJ2-1; 12 bases are shared with TRBD1. This sequence was found in a human donor who had a prior SARS-CoV-2 infection. CDR3 DNA sequence: TGTGCCAGTAGTATTTTGGGACAGGGGGCTTATGAGCAGTTCTTC. Its protein is CASSILGQGAYEQFF.